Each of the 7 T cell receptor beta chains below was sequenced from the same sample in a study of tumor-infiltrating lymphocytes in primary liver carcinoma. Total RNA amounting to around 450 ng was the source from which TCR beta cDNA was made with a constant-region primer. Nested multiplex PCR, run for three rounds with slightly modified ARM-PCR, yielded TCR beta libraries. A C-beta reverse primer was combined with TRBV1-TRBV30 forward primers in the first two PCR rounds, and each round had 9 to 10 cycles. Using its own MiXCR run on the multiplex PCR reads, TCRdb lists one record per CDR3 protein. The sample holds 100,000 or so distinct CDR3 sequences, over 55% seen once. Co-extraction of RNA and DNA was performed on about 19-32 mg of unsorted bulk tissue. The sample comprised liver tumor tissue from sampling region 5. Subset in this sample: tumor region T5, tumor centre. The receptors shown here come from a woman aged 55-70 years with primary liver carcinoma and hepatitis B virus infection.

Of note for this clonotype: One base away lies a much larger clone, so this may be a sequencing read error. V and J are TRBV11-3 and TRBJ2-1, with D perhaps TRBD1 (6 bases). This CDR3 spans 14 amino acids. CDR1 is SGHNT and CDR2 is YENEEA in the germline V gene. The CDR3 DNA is TGTCCCAGCAGCTTAGGGGGACCATACAATGAGCAGTTCTTC. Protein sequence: CPSSLGGPYNEQFF.

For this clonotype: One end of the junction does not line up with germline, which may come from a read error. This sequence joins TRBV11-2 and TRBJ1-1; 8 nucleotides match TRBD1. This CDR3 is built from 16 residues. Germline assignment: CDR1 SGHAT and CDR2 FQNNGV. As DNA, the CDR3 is TGTGCTAGCAGCTTAAGCAAGCGGGGACAGGTCTCTGAAGCTTTCTTT. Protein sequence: CASSLSKRGQVSEAFF.

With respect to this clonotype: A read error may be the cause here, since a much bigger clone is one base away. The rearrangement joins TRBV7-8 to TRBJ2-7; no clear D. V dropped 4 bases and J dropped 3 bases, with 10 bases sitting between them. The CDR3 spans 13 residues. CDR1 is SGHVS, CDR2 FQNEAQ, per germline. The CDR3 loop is CASSSDGLYEQYF. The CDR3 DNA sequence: TGTGCCAGCAGCTCTGACGGCCTCTACGAGCAGTACTTC.

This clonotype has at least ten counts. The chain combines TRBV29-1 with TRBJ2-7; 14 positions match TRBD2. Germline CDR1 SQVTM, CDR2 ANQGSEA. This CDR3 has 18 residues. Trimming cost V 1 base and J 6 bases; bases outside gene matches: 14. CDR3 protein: CSVEAPETSGRAAGEQYF. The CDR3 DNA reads TGCAGCGTTGAAGCCCCCGAGACTAGCGGGAGGGCTGCAGGCGAGCAGTACTTC.

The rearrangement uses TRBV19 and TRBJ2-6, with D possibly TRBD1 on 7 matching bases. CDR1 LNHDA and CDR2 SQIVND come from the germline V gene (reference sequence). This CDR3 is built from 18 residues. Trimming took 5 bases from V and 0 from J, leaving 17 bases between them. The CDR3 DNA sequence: TGTGCCAGTAGTTTTCATCAGGGGGGAATCTCTGGGGCCAACGTCCTGACTTTC. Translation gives CASSFHQGGISGANVLTF.

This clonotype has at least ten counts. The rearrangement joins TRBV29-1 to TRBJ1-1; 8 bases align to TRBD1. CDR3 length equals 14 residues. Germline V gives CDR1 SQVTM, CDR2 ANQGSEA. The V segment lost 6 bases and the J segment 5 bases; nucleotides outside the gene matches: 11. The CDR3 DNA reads TGCAGCGTGACCGACAGGGGACGAGGGACTGAAGCTTTCTTT. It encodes CSVTDRGRGTEAFF.

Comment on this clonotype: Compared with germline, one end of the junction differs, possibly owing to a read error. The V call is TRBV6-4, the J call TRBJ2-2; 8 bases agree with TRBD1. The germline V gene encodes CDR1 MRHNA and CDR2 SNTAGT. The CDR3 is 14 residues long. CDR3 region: CASRTGGNTGGLFF. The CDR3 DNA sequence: TGTGCCAGCCGTACAGGGGGTAACACCGGGGGGCTGTTTTTT.